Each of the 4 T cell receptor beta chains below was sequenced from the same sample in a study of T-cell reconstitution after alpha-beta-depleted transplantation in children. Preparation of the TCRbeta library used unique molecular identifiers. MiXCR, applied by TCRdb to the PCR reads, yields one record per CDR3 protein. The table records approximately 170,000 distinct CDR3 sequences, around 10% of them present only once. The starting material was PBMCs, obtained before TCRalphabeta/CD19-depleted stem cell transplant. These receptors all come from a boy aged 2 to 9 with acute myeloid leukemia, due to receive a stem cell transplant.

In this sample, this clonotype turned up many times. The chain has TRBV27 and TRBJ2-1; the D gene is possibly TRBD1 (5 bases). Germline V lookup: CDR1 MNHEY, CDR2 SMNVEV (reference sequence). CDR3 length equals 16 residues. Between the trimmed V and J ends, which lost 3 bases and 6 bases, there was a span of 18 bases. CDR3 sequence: CASSFALTGSGNEQFF. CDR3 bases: TGTGCCAGCAGTTTCGCGTTAACAGGCTCAGGCAATGAGCAGTTCTTC.

The CDR3 nucleotides are TGCAGTGCTAGACGCGGACTAGCGGGGGGGGGAGATACGCAGTATTTT. Translation gives CSARRGLAGGGDTQYF. The rearrangement joins TRBV20-1 to TRBJ2-3; 15 bases fit TRBD2. Germline loops: CDR1 DFQATT, CDR2 SNEGSKA (reference sequence). The CDR3 has 16 residues. Losses at the gene ends were 2 bases for V and 5 bases for J; bases not matched to a gene: 5.

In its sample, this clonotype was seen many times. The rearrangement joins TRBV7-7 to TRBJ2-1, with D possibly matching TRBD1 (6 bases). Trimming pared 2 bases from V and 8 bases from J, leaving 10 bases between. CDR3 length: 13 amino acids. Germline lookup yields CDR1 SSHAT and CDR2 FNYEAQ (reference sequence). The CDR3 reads CASSLSGDDEQFF. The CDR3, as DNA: TGTGCCAGCAGCTTATCAGGGGACGATGAGCAGTTCTTC. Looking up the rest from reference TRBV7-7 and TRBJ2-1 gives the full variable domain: GAGVSQSPRYKVTKRGQDVTLRCDPISSHATLYWYQQALGQGPEFLTYFNYEAQPDKSGLPSDRFSAERPEGSISTLTIQRTEQRDSAMYRCASSLSGDDEQFFGPGTRLTVL.

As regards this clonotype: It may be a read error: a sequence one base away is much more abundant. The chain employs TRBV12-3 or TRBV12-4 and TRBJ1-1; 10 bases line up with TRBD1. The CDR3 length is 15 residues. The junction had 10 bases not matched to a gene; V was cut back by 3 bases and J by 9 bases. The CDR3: CASSLGQGRSTKAFF. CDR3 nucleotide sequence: TGTGCCAGCAGTTTGGGACAGGGGAGGAGTACTAAAGCTTTCTTT.